Each of the 4 T cell receptor beta chains below was sequenced from the same sample in a study of shared clonotypes between healthy human individuals (dated by TCRdb to 2020 to 2022). The library was built by means of the immunoSEQ multiplex PCR assay. In its TCRdb copy, this immuneACCESS table keeps in-frame sequences only and misses some clones. Where compared with another copy, unresolved V genes explain less than half of these, and the others have no known cause. The table for this sample lists under 2,500,000 clones; around 95% of them were counted only once. The ten largest clones take up 0.1% to 0.15% of the sample. Sequencing used naive CD4+ T cells sorted from blood. The cell subset or site label for this specimen denotes: CD45RA+ positively selected. The receptors stem from a man aged 18-30 years in good health.

In DNA form, the CDR3 reads TGTGCCAGCAGCTTAGAGGTAGCGGCTTCCTACGAGCAGTACTTC. It is translated as CASSLEVAASYEQYF. The rearrangement joins TRBV7-2 to TRBJ2-7; weak D call: TRBD2 (6 bases). CDR1 and CDR2 from the germline V gene are SGHTA and FQGNSA. This CDR3 region has 15 residues. Between the trimmed V and J ends, which lost 1 base and 1 base, there was a span of 11 bases.

With regard to this clone: The sample holds other DNA sequences that translate to the same CDR3. The chain carries TRBV5-1 and TRBJ2-2; D unresolved. The V end was cut by 4 bases, the J end by 2 bases, with 12 bases between. Germline lookup yields CDR1 SGHRS and CDR2 YFSETQ. This CDR3 has 15 residues. The CDR3 nucleotides read TGCGCCAGCAGCCCCCGGACGGGCAACACCGGGGAGCTGTTTTTT. Translation: CASSPRTGNTGELFF.

The chain recombines TRBV7-9 with TRBJ2-1; D possibly corresponds to TRBD2 (5 bases). The CDR3 contains 16 residues. The germline V gene encodes CDR1 SEHNR and CDR2 FQNEAQ (reference sequence). With 1 base removed from V and 2 bases from J, the gap between germline ends came to 12 bases. The CDR3 protein is CASSLGAGIAYNEQFF. In DNA, the CDR3 is TGTGCCAGCAGCTTAGGAGCCGGGATCGCCTACAATGAGCAGTTCTTC.

This clone was found once. This chain connects TRBV5-1 to TRBJ1-2, with 9 nucleotides matching TRBD1. There are 18 residues in the CDR3. Germline CDR1 reads SGHRS; CDR2 reads YFSETQ. Trimming removed 2 bases from V and 4 bases from J; junction bases left unmatched: 15. For the CDR3, the DNA is TGCGCCAGCAGCTTAGGGTGGGACAGGGCTCTATCATCCTATGGCTACACCTTC. Its translation is CASSLGWDRALSSYGYTF.